This T cell receptor beta chain was observed in a study of CD8 T cells in ankylosing spondylitis. Trimming pared 8 bases from V and 5 bases from J, leaving 16 bases between. The CDR3 contains 13 residues. Germline lookup yields CDR1 MNHEY and CDR2 SMNVEV (reference sequence). This clonotype appeared a few times. Its target is not known. Overall study results and limits: Seemingly distinctive of ankylosing spondylitis blood was a TCR beta motif formed by eight highly homologous variants.

A single record per CDR3 protein comes from TCRdb applying MiXCR to the 5' RACE reads. The table records a few hundred thousand distinct CDR3 sequences, 8% of them present only once. This sequence was found in a male donor with ankylosing spondylitis. The material sequenced was blood, either unsorted or a sorted T cell fraction (not recorded which). The chain couples TRBV27 to TRBJ2-7, with a weak D call TRBD2 (6 bases). The CDR3 DNA sequence: TGTGCCAGCGCTTCACGGGGGACCAACGAGCAGTACTTC. As protein: CASASRGTNEQYF.